A single T cell receptor (beta chain) is shown here with its context. Its cognate antigen is unknown. Ligated cDNA underwent four rounds of PCR with nested alpha and beta constant region primers and SP2. Blood and skin TCR RNA was reverse transcribed with alpha and beta constant primers. TCRdb passed the UMI-ligation and nested PCR reads through MiXCR, listing each CDR3 protein once. The profile covers 40,000 or so distinct CDR3 sequences, with 9.5% to 11% appearing a single time and less than 4% taken by the ten largest. The treatment was: skin biopsy from PPD injection site in Mantoux-positive individual. TCR cDNA received a 3' ligated oligonucleotide that carried a UMI. Biopsied sites were PPD injections in people with a positive Mantoux test. Trimming took 1 base from V and 5 from J; bases not matched to a gene: 7. Germline CDR1 and CDR2: SGHVS and FNYEAQ. The CDR3 is made up of 16 amino acids. This sample was included in a study of naive and memory T cell subsets. Study-level points and caveats: Reportedly, tuberculin skin test sites gave far more TCRs than other biopsies.

The material was skin, obtained from a tuberculin skin test site. This chain joins TRBV7-6 and TRBJ2-2, with TRBD2 identical over 7 bases. This TCR came from an adult in good health. CDR3 loop: CASSLEAGAGTGELFF. In DNA form, the CDR3 reads TGTGCCAGCAGCTTAGAGGCGGGAGCGGGAACCGGGGAGCTGTTTTTT.